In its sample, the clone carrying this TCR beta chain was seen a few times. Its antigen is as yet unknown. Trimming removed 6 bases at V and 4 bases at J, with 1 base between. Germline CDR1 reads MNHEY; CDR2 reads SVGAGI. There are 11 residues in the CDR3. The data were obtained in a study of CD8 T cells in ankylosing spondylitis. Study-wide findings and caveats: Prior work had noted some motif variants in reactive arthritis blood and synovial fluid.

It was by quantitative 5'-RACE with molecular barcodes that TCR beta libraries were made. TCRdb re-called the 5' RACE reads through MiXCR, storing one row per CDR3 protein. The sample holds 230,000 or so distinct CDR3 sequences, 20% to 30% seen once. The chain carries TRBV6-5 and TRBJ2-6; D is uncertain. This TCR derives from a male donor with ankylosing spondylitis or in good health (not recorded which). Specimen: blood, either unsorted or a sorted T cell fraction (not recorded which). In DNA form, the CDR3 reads TGTGCCAGCAGAGGGGCCAACGTCCTGACTTTC. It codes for CASRGANVLTF.